The sequence of this TCR beta chain was determined in a study of response to subunit inactivated influenza vaccine. Study results and limitations: Only a handful of new T cells, the authors suggested, are recruited with each seasonal influenza vaccination.

The sample holds a few counts of this clonotype. The antigen remains undetermined. The CDR3 runs 11 residues. Germline V gene lookup returns CDR1 SEHNR and CDR2 FQNEAQ (reference sequence). Trimming stripped 7 bases from V and 5 bases from J, with 8 bases between. TCRdb called the RT-PCR reads again in MiXCR, with one record for every CDR3 protein. The sample holds approximately 490,000 distinct CDR3 sequences, approximately 7.3% seen once. The TCR comes from a man aged 50-75 years who received an inactivated influenza vaccine. Material: PBMCs from blood, obtained 23 to 25 months after vaccination. The V call is TRBV7-9, the J call TRBJ2-5; D ambiguous. The CDR3 sequence is CASTSVETQYF. The CDR3, as DNA: TGTGCCAGCACCTCGGTGGAGACCCAGTACTTC.